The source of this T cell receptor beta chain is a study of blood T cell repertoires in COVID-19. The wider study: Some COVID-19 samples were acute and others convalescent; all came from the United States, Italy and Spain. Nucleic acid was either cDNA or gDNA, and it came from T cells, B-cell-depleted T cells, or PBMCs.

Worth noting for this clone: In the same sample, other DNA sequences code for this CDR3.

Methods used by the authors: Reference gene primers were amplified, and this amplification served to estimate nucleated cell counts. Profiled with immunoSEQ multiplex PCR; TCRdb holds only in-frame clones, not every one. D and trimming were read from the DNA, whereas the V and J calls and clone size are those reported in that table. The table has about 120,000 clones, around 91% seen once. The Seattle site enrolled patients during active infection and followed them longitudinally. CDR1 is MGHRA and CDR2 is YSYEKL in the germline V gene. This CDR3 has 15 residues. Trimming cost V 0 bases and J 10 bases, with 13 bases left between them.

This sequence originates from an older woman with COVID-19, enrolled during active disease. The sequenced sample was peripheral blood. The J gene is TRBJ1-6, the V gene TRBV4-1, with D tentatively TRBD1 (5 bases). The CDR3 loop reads CASSQDGREGSPLHF. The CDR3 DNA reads TGCGCCAGCAGCCAAGATGGCAGGGAGGGATCACCCCTCCACTTT.